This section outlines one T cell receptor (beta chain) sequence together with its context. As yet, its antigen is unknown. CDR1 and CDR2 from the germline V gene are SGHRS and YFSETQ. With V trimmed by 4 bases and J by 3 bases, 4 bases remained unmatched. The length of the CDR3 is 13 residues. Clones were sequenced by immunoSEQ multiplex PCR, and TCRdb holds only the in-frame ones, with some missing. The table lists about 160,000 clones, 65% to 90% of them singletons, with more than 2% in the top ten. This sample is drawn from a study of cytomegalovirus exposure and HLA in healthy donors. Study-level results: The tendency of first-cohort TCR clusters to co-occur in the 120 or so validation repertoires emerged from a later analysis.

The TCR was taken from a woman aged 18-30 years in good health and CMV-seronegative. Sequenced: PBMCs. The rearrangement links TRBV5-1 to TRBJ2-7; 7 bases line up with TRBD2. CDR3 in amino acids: CASSTGDYYEQYF. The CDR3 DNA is TGCGCCAGCAGCACCGGGGACTACTACGAGCAGTACTTC.